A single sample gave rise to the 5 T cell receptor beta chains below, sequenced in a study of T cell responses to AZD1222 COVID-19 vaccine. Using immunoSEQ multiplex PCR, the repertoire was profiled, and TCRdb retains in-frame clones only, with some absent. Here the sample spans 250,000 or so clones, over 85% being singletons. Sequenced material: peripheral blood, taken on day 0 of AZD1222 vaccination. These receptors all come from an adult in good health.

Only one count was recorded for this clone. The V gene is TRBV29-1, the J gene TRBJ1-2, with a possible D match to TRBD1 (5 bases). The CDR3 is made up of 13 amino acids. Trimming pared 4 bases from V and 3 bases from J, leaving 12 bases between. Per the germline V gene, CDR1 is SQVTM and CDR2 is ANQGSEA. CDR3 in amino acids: CSVAVGQDYGYTF. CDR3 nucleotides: TGCAGCGTTGCAGTGGGGCAGGACTATGGCTACACCTTC.

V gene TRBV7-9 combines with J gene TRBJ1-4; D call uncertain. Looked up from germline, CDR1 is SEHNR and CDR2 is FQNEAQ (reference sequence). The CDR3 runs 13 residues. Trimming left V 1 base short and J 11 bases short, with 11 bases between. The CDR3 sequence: CASSLDQAWKLFF. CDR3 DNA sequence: TGTGCCAGCAGCTTAGACCAGGCGTGGAAACTGTTTTTT.

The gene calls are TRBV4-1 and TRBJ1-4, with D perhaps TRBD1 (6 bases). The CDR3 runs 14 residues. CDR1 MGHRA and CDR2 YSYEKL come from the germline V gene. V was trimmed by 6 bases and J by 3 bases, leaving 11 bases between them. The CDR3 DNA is TGCGCCAGCAGACGTACAGGGTCTAATGAAAAACTGTTTTTT. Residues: CASRRTGSNEKLFF.

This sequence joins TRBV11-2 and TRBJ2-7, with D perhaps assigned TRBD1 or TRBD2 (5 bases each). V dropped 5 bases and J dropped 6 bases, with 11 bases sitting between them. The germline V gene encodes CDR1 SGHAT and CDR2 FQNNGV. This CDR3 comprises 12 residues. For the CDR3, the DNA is TGTGCCAGCAGCAATGGGGGTGGCGAGCAGTACTTC. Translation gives CASSNGGGEQYF.

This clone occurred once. The DNA of the CDR3 is TGTGCCACCAGTGATTATGGGGGGGGCGGCTACACCTTC. Encoded protein: CATSDYGGGGYTF. The V and J genes are TRBV24-1 and TRBJ1-2; possible D gene TRBD1, 6 bases. The germline V gene has CDR1 KGHDR and CDR2 SFDVKD. The germline V and J ends were trimmed by 2 bases and 8 bases, with 11 bases remaining between them. The CDR3 consists of 13 residues.